These T cell receptor beta chains were read from a single sample in a study of T cell repertoires in cytomegalovirus infection. Each CDR3 protein gets one entry after TCRdb re-called the reads with MiXCR. This table has approximately 500,000 distinct CDR3 sequences, 10% to 12% appearing once. The specimen was PBMCs. The receptors derive from a human donor in good health (CMV status not recorded). Some clones in this sample may be carry-over from other donors' samples. The CDR3 runs from the conserved cysteine through the conserved F or W. Fields, in order: V gene, D gene, J gene, clone size, CDR3 DNA, CDR3 protein. The D gene is left open where the match is weak. The size field is filled for only some rows; it gives once, few, many or a size class.

TRBV5-6	TRBD1	TRBJ1-5	many	TGTGCCAGCAGCTTGCTGGGACAGTACAATCAGCCCCAGCATTTT	CASSLLGQYNQPQHF
TRBV28	.	TRBJ1-6	many	TGTGCCAGCAGCCCGAGGGGTCACCCTAATTCACCCCTCCACTTT	CASSPRGHPNSPLHF
TRBV5-6	TRBD1	TRBJ1-1	many	TGTGCCAGCAGACCTACGACAGGGAGGTGGGGTGAAGCTTTCTTT	CASRPTTGRWGEAFF
TRBV6-1	TRBD2	TRBJ2-1	many	TGTGCCAGCACCGGACTAGGAGATTCCTACAATGAGCAGTTCTTC	CASTGLGDSYNEQFF
TRBV7-2	TRBD2	TRBJ2-1	many	TGTGCCAGCAGCATCGGGGGGGCTAGCAATGAGCAGTTCTTC	CASSIGGASNEQFF
TRBV2	.	TRBJ1-5	many	TGTGCCAGCAGTGGGGTACAGCAGAATCAGCCCCAGCATTTT	CASSGVQQNQPQHF
TRBV11-2	.	TRBJ2-3	many	TGTGCCAGTGACCGGGACCTCTATGACACAGATACGCAGTATTTT	CASDRDLYDTDTQYF
TRBV5-4	.	TRBJ2-6	many	TGTGCCAGCAGCCCAAGGGGAAATGGGGCCAACGTCCTGACTTTC	CASSPRGNGANVLTF
TRBV25-1	.	TRBJ2-5	many	TGTGCCAGCAGTGAGGAACGGTGGCCCCAGTACTTC	CASSEERWPQYF
TRBV19	.	TRBJ1-5	.	TGTGCCAGTAGCCCTCTTAGTCAGCCCCAGCATTTT	CASSPLSQPQHF
TRBV12-3/TRBV12-4	.	TRBJ2-6	many	TGTGCCAGCAGGCGACAGTTGACTCTCTCTACTGGGGCCAACGTCCTGACTTTC	CASRRQLTLSTGANVLTF
TRBV19	TRBD1	TRBJ2-4	many	TGTGCCAGTAGTATAGGGGACAGGACCTTCGGAAACATTCAGTACTTC	CASSIGDRTFGNIQYF
TRBV2	.	TRBJ2-7	.	TGTGCCAGCAGTGAAGACCACGAGCAGTACTTC	CASSEDHEQYF
TRBV7-8	TRBD2	TRBJ2-5	many	TGTGCCAGCAGCTCCCCGGGAGTAGCGGGGGGGCCTTGGCGGGAGACCCAGTACTTC	CASSSPGVAGGPWRETQYF
TRBV6-6	TRBD1	TRBJ2-7	many	TGTGCCAGCAGCTTCCAACGGGACAGTGGCGAGCAGTACTTC	CASSFQRDSGEQYF
TRBV2	.	TRBJ2-1	many	TGTGCCTCCAGGCTGAGCTCCTACAATGAGCAGTTCTTC	CASRLSSYNEQFF
TRBV11-2	TRBD1	TRBJ2-1	many	TGTGCCAGCAGCTTAGCCCGGGACAGGAGTTACAATGAGCAGTTCTTC	CASSLARDRSYNEQFF
TRBV11-2	.	TRBJ1-2	many	TGTGCCAGCAGCTTATTCGGGAGACGCTCTTCAAGAAACTATGGCTACACCTTC	CASSLFGRRSSRNYGYTF
TRBV10-3	TRBD1	TRBJ2-7	many	TGTGCCATCAGCGAAGGGACAGCCAACTCCTACGAGCAGTACTTC	CAISEGTANSYEQYF
TRBV2	TRBD2	TRBJ2-1	many	TGTGCCAGCAGTGCAATGTCTAGCGGGGCCAATGAGCAGTTCTTC	CASSAMSSGANEQFF
TRBV6-1	TRBD1	TRBJ2-7	many	TGTGCCAGCAGGAGGCCGGGACAGGGAAATAACCTAAACTTC	CASRRPGQGNNLNF
TRBV7-8	.	TRBJ1-5	many	TGTGCCAGCTCCCTTGGGCGGAATCAGCCCCAGCATTTT	CASSLGRNQPQHF
TRBV28	.	TRBJ1-1	many	TGTGCCAGCAGCGGGCCCAGGGTGGCAGCTTTCTTT	CASSGPRVAAFF
TRBV4-1	.	TRBJ2-3	many	TGCGCCAGCAGCCAAGATTTGTCCACACGCGCCACAGATACGCAGTATTTT	CASSQDLSTRATDTQYF
TRBV10-3	.	TRBJ2-7	.	TGTGCCATCAGCTCTGGTCAGGGGATCGGCGAGCAGTACTTC	CAISSGQGIGEQYF
TRBV25-1	TRBD1	TRBJ2-7	.	TGTGCCAGCAGTGACGACCGGGACAGGGGGAACGAGCAGTACTTC	CASSDDRDRGNEQYF
TRBV12-3/TRBV12-4	.	TRBJ1-2	few	TGTGCCAGCAGTTTAATCAAGAACTATGGCTACACCTTC	CASSLIKNYGYTF
TRBV7-3	.	TRBJ2-2	many	TGTGCCAGCAGCCCGTGGACAGCTGCGAACACCGGGGAGCTGTTTTTT	CASSPWTAANTGELFF